The T cell receptor beta chain described here comes from a study of shared clonotypes between healthy human individuals. The CDR3 contains 18 residues. The germline gives CDR1 SGHTA, CDR2 FQGNSA. V was pared by 5 bases and J by 5 bases, with 27 bases between. Original data processing: For the immunoSEQ data, sequences were junction-only without quality scores, so filtering differed. Data came from immunoSEQ multiplex PCR; TCRdb stores just in-frame clones and leaves some out. D and trimming come from the DNA, and the V and J calls and clone size come from that table. The sample yields about 480,000 clones, about three quarters seen once.

The rearrangement uses TRBV7-2 and TRBJ2-5, with D possibly being TRBD1 or TRBD2 (6 bases each). This receptor was taken from a woman aged 40 to 50 in good health. Some clones in this sample may be carry-over from other donors' samples. Sequenced sample: PBMCs. The CDR3 sequence: CASSPGLGWGAISETQYF. Written as DNA, the CDR3 is TGTGCCAGCAGCCCGGGGTTGGGTTGGGGGGCAATCAGCGAGACCCAGTACTTC.